The 3 T cell receptor beta chains reported below all come from one sample, sequenced in a study of cytomegalovirus exposure and HLA in healthy donors. PCR employed 60 Vbeta and 13 Jbeta primers. Clones were sequenced by immunoSEQ multiplex PCR, and TCRdb holds only the in-frame ones, with some missing. The sample consists of 180,000 or so clones, 70% to 90% of them appearing once. Sequencing used PBMCs. The receptor set was obtained from a man aged 18-30 years in good health and CMV-seropositive.

The chain has TRBV5-8 and TRBJ2-3; 7 bases match TRBD1. CDR1 SGHTS and CDR2 YDEGEE come from the germline V gene. V dropped 3 bases and J dropped 2; count of bases not matched to a gene: 6. The CDR3 loop spans 15 amino acids. CDR3 sequence (DNA): TGTGCCAGCAGCTCCCGGGACAGCTACACAGATACGCAGTATTTT. It translates to CASSSRDSYTDTQYF.

The chain links TRBV29-1 to TRBJ2-5; TRBD2 agrees at 7 bases. The junction had 3 bases not matched to a gene; V was cut back by 6 bases and J by 5 bases. Germline loops: CDR1 SQVTM, CDR2 ANQGSEA. This CDR3 region has 11 residues. CDR3 protein: CSVGEGETQYF. CDR3 nucleotides: TGCAGCGTGGGGGAGGGGGAGACCCAGTACTTC.

This rearrangement joins TRBV21-1 to TRBJ2-7; the table's D call, TRBD2, has no DNA check behind it. TRBV21-1 is a listed pseudogene. This CDR3 comprises 16 residues. This chain's CDR3 is CASSNCGGGRNYEQYF. The CDR3, as DNA: TGTGCCAGCAGCAATTGTGGCGGGGGCAGGAACTACGAGCAGTACTTC.